This TCR beta chain was identified during a study of T cells expressing NK-cell markers. At the level of the study: Investigators obtained TCR beta repertoires from sorted CD3+CD56+NKG2C+, CD3+CD56+NKG2C- and CD3+CD56-NKG2C+ T cells. Among eight sequenced donors, seven carried HCMV seropositivity while one was seronegative.

Scientists made TCR beta cDNA using 5'RACE template switching with UMIs. Reprocessing the 5' RACE reads, TCRdb reports a single entry for every CDR3 protein and omits DNA. This sample's table reports about 460,000 distinct CDR3 sequences. The CDR3 is 16 amino acids. Germline CDR1 MNHEY, CDR2 SMNVEV (reference sequence). On this clonotype: Its target is unknown.

Study-wide results and caveats: Dominant NKG2C+ clonotypes in about six donors made up about 1.0-7.0% of CD8+ T cells.

J is TRBJ1-3 and V is TRBV27; TCRdb calls TRBD1, which cannot be checked without DNA. The sequenced material came from blood T cells: a sorted CD56 or NKG2C T cell subset, CD4+ or CD8+ T cells, or bulk PBMC T cells (not recorded which). The source is a woman in her forties or fifties in good health. The CDR3 reads CASSSGQGPSGNTIYF.